This is a list of T cell receptor beta chains from one sample in a study of blood T cells in healthy people across ages. TCRdb itself ran the 5' RACE reads through MiXCR, one entry per CDR3 protein. The table has roughly 1.6 million distinct CDR3 sequences, roughly 32% seen once. Sequencing input: blood. These receptor sequences come from a woman in her 30s in good health. Each CDR3 is given with its conserved first and last residue. The D gene is left open where the match is weak. Size values are once, few and many counts, or a class for expanded clones, and some rows have none.

clone_size d_call j_call v_call cdr3_aa cdr3_nt
few NA TRBJ2-7 TRBV11-2 CASSRDNDYEQYF TGTGCCAGCAGCCGGGACAACGACTACGAGCAGTACTTC
NA NA TRBJ1-5 TRBV4-1 CASSQEGVALNQPQHF TGCGCCAGCAGCCAAGAGGGGGTGGCCCTTAATCAGCCCCAGCATTTT
few NA TRBJ1-2 TRBV29-1 CSVEGGRADGYTF TGCAGCGTTGAAGGGGGACGAGCGGACGGCTACACCTTC
NA NA TRBJ1-2 TRBV10-3 CAISDSSRQAGYTF TGTGCCATCAGCGACTCAAGTCGACAGGCTGGCTACACCTTC
NA TRBD2 TRBJ2-7 TRBV9 CASSVDGGSAGEQYF TGTGCCAGCAGCGTAGATGGCGGGAGCGCAGGGGAGCAGTACTTC
many TRBD1 TRBJ2-5 TRBV29-1 CSALGQGGNQETQYF TGCAGCGCCTTGGGACAGGGAGGAAACCAAGAGACCCAGTACTTC
NA NA TRBJ1-1 TRBV13 CASSYRNLLGTEAFF TGTGCCAGCAGCTACAGGAATCTATTGGGCACTGAAGCTTTCTTT
many TRBD1 TRBJ2-5 TRBV7-3 CASSFSGGAGETQYF TGTGCCAGCAGCTTCTCAGGGGGCGCTGGGGAGACCCAGTACTTC
NA TRBD1 TRBJ2-1 TRBV20-1 CSAWSIQGASYNEQFF TGCAGTGCTTGGTCCATTCAGGGGGCTTCCTACAATGAGCAGTTCTTC
few NA TRBJ1-5 TRBV6-2/TRBV6-3 CAVSGGGQPQHF TGTGCCGTCAGCGGGGGGGGTCAGCCCCAGCATTTT
NA NA TRBJ2-3 TRBV20-1 CSARDRDGRTSTDTQYF TGCAGTGCTAGAGATCGCGACGGCCGTACTAGCACAGATACGCAGTATTTT
NA TRBD1 TRBJ2-7 TRBV14 CASRDRDFYEQYF TGTGCCAGCCGGGACAGGGACTTCTACGAGCAGTACTTC
NA NA TRBJ1-5 TRBV7-8 CASSLATLDPQHF TGTGCCAGCAGCTTAGCCACCCTAGATCCCCAGCATTTT
NA NA TRBJ2-7 TRBV12-3/TRBV12-4 CASSPSVALNYEQYF TGTGCCAGCAGTCCCTCCGTGGCACTGAATTACGAGCAGTACTTC
few TRBD2 TRBJ2-1 TRBV25-1 CASSDDSKRGARFYNEQFF TGTGCCAGCAGTGACGATTCGAAGCGGGGGGCACGCTTCTACAATGAGCAGTTCTTC
few NA TRBJ2-1 TRBV2 CASTTINEQFF TGTGCCAGCACTACAATCAATGAGCAGTTCTTC
NA TRBD1 TRBJ2-7 TRBV28 CASSSPDRVGYEQYF TGTGCCAGCAGTTCGCCGGACAGGGTGGGGTACGAGCAGTACTTC
few NA TRBJ2-7 TRBV3-1 CASSLSRSPYEQYF TGTGCCAGCAGCCTCTCTAGAAGTCCCTACGAGCAGTACTTC
few NA TRBJ1-2 TRBV5-1 CASSLAGPANYGYTF TGCGCCAGCAGCTTGGCTGGACCCGCTAACTATGGCTACACCTTC
few NA TRBJ2-3 TRBV5-6 CASSFERRETDTQYF TGTGCCAGCAGCTTCGAGCGGAGGGAAACAGATACGCAGTATTTT
few TRBD1 TRBJ2-7 TRBV28 CASGTGSIYEQYF TGTGCCAGCGGGACAGGGTCGATCTACGAGCAGTACTTC
NA NA TRBJ2-7 TRBV20-1 CSARAGMAYEQYF TGCAGTGCTAGAGCTGGGATGGCCTACGAGCAGTACTTC
NA TRBD2 TRBJ2-1 TRBV3-1 CASSQGPLAGNDEQFF TGTGCCAGCAGCCAAGGCCCGCTAGCGGGAAATGATGAGCAGTTCTTC
NA TRBD2 TRBJ2-7 TRBV12-3/TRBV12-4 CASSSSTSNEQYF TGTGCCAGCAGTTCGTCGACTAGCAACGAGCAGTACTTC
many TRBD1 TRBJ2-5 TRBV5-6 CASSILGWDRETQYF TGTGCCAGCAGCATCCTAGGCTGGGACAGGGAGACCCAGTACTTC
NA TRBD1 TRBJ2-7 TRBV6-1 CASSRGRMSYEQYF TGTGCCAGCAGTAGGGGGCGTATGTCCTACGAGCAGTACTTC
few TRBD2 TRBJ2-3 TRBV5-1 CASSLSGDGPGDTQYF TGCGCCAGCAGCTTAAGCGGGGACGGTCCAGGGGATACGCAGTATTTT
few NA TRBJ2-1 TRBV18 CASSPPKTRSYNEQFF TGTGCCAGCTCACCACCGAAGACTAGGAGCTACAATGAGCAGTTCTTC
NA NA TRBJ2-7 TRBV20-1 CSARGEPGQLYEQYF TGCAGTGCTAGAGGCGAACCGGGACAACTCTACGAGCAGTACTTC
NA NA TRBJ2-1 TRBV7-9 CASSPSSRGAFYNEQFF TGTGCCAGCAGCCCATCCAGTCGGGGGGCTTTCTACAATGAGCAGTTCTTC
NA NA TRBJ2-3 TRBV3-1 CASRPKLAPRWRSTDTQYF TGTGCCAGCCGCCCCAAGTTGGCCCCCAGGTGGCGGAGCACAGATACGCAGTATTTT
few NA TRBJ1-4 TRBV5-6 CASSLREDNEKLFF TGTGCCAGCAGCTTGAGGGAAGACAATGAAAAACTGTTTTTT
few NA TRBJ1-1 TRBV15 CATSRDYRDTEAFF TGTGCCACCAGCAGAGATTATCGTGACACTGAAGCTTTCTTT
few TRBD2 TRBJ2-4 TRBV20-1 CSALWKEREGPKNIQYF TGCAGTGCCCTCTGGAAGGAGCGGGAGGGCCCCAAAAACATTCAGTACTTC
NA NA TRBJ2-5 TRBV3-1 CASSQATIYFQETQYF TGTGCCAGCAGCCAAGCTACTATATACTTCCAAGAGACCCAGTACTTC
NA NA TRBJ2-7 TRBV4-1 CASSTRDLDYEQYF TGCGCCAGCAGTACTCGGGACCTGGACTACGAGCAGTACTTC
NA TRBD1 TRBJ2-1 TRBV9 CASGVGQGRGNEQFF TGTGCCAGCGGCGTCGGACAGGGACGGGGCAATGAGCAGTTCTTC
NA NA TRBJ2-3 TRBV6-2/TRBV6-3 CASSYSWQDGTDTQYF TGTGCCAGCAGTTACTCATGGCAGGACGGCACAGATACGCAGTATTTT
few NA TRBJ1-1 TRBV13 CASSLTGTLNTEAFF TGTGCCAGCAGCTTAACCGGGACTTTGAACACTGAAGCTTTCTTT
NA NA TRBJ2-3 TRBV7-3 CASSPMSGTDTQYF TGTGCCAGCAGCCCCATGAGCGGCACAGATACGCAGTATTTT
NA NA TRBJ1-2 TRBV30 CAWSVLGSSYTF TGTGCCTGGAGTGTACTAGGAAGCAGCTACACCTTC
few NA TRBJ2-1 TRBV7-2 CASSLGRTYNEQFF TGTGCCAGCAGCTTAGGGCGGACCTACAATGAGCAGTTCTTC
NA TRBD1 TRBJ2-1 TRBV28 CASSLSPRGYNEQFF TGTGCCAGCAGCTTAAGTCCCAGGGGGTACAATGAGCAGTTCTTC
NA TRBD2 TRBJ2-1 TRBV5-8 CASSPTRTSGLSYNEQFF TGTGCCAGCAGCCCAACCAGGACTAGCGGTCTCTCCTACAATGAGCAGTTCTTC
NA TRBD1 TRBJ1-1 TRBV29-1 CSVDRGRVAEAFF TGCAGCGTGGACAGGGGGCGAGTAGCTGAAGCTTTCTTT
NA NA TRBJ2-5 TRBV12-3/TRBV12-4 CASSFSVKETQYF TGTGCCAGCAGCTTCAGTGTAAAAGAGACCCAGTACTTC
few NA TRBJ1-2 TRBV7-3 CASSSQAGPGYTF TGTGCCAGCAGCTCCCAGGCGGGGCCTGGCTACACCTTC
once TRBD2 TRBJ2-3 TRBV28 CASSLLTGGKDTQYF TGTGCCAGCAGTTTATTAACGGGAGGGAAGGATACGCAGTATTTT
few TRBD2 TRBJ2-5 TRBV29-1 CSVDGTSGRAVAETQYF TGCAGCGTTGATGGGACTAGCGGGAGGGCCGTCGCCGAGACCCAGTACTTC
NA TRBD2 TRBJ2-5 TRBV5-1 CASSLVSSGRETQYF TGCGCCAGCAGCTTGGTGTCTAGCGGGAGAGAGACCCAGTACTTC
NA NA TRBJ2-5 TRBV14 CPNPRQGRAQETQYF TGTCCGAACCCGCGGCAGGGGAGGGCCCAAGAGACCCAGTACTTC
NA TRBD1 TRBJ2-7 TRBV20-1 CSRTTDRGTYEQYF TGCAGTAGAACAACGGACAGGGGAACCTACGAGCAGTACTTC
many TRBD2 TRBJ2-7 TRBV29-1 CSVEGGEATEQYF TGCAGCGTTGAGGGAGGGGAAGCGACTGAGCAGTACTTC
NA TRBD2 TRBJ2-3 TRBV9 CASGDVFGGGSTDTQYF TGTGCCAGCGGCGACGTGTTCGGGGGGGGAAGCACAGATACGCAGTATTTT
many NA TRBJ2-5 TRBV20-1 CSARAGGRLETQYF TGCAGTGCTAGAGCGGGGGGCAGGCTAGAGACCCAGTACTTC
NA NA TRBJ1-1 TRBV11-2 CASSRRQVETEAFF TGTGCCAGCAGTAGACGACAGGTCGAAACTGAAGCTTTCTTT
NA NA TRBJ2-7 TRBV9 CASSPRDRDNAEQYF TGTGCCAGCAGCCCAAGGGACCGGGATAACGCCGAGCAGTACTTC